The 24 T cell receptor beta chains reported below all come from one sample, sequenced in a study of T cells after yellow fever vaccination (dated by TCRdb to 2018 to 2020). Library method: 5' RACE. Sequencing used an Illumina HiSeq 2500. The public reads were reprocessed in TCRdb via fastp at Q25 and MiXCR, keeping in-frame beta chains. Merged by CDR3 protein, the rows form single entries marked with the most common genes and DNA. A total of about 580,000 distinct CDR3 sequences appear in this sample, around 16% of them only once. The ten largest account for 17% of the sample. Explained via the paper, the treatment or condition label denotes: live attenuated yellow fever vaccine strain. Specimen: PBMCs, collected more than 4 days after the first yellow fever vaccination. These receptors came from a man aged 18 to 30 who received the YFV17D yellow fever vaccine.

This clonotype turned up a few times. The chain uses TRBV10-2 and TRBJ1-1; possibly TRBD1 for D (6 bases). V was shortened by 8 bases and J by 11 bases, with 21 bases between the two germline ends. Germline V gene sequence: CDR1 WSHSY, CDR2 SAAADI. This CDR3 comprises 13 residues. The CDR3 loop reads CASGIGGAPVAFF. CDR3 nucleotide sequence: TGCGCCAGCGGTATAGGGGGGGCGCCGGTGGCTTTCTTT.

The CDR3 coding sequence is TGTGCCAGCCAACCGGACAGGGGCCGCTACGAGCAGTACGTC. Its protein product is CASQPDRGRYEQYV. The V call is TRBV5-4, the J call TRBJ2-7; TRBD1 matches 9 bases. The CDR3 extends over 14 amino acids. Germline V lookup: CDR1 SGHNT, CDR2 YYREEE (reference sequence). J was trimmed by 3 bases and V by 7 bases; bases with no gene match: 8.

The CDR3 region is CASSQDASRVNTGELFF. The CDR3 DNA follows: TGTGCCAGCAGCCAAGATGCCTCCAGGGTAAACACCGGGGAGCTGTTTTTT. The J gene is TRBJ2-2, the V gene TRBV4-2; possibly TRBD1 for D (5 bases). This CDR3 contains 17 residues. Between the trimmed V and J ends, which lost 0 bases and 2 bases, there was a span of 13 bases. CDR1 LGHNA and CDR2 YNFKEQ come from the germline V gene.

This clonotype was detected only a few times. This chain joins TRBV12-3 or TRBV12-4 and TRBJ2-5; D perhaps matches TRBD1 (6 bases). V lost 4 bases and J lost 7, with 16 bases in between. The CDR3 extends over 14 amino acids. Here the CDR3 DNA reads TGTGCCAGCAGTTCCCAGGGGTTTTATGGGACCCAGTACTTC. The encoded protein is CASSSQGFYGTQYF.

This chain uses TRBV20-1 with TRBJ2-1, with 7 bases aligning to TRBD2. V gave up 1 base and J gave up 2 bases; unmatched junction bases: 5. This CDR3 has 15 residues. Germline-derived CDR1 and CDR2 are DFQATT and SNEGSKA (reference sequence). This CDR3 reads CSARALAATYNEQFF. The CDR3 DNA follows: TGCAGTGCTAGAGCTCTAGCGGCCACCTACAATGAGCAGTTCTTC.

This clonotype occurred a few times. The rearrangement uses TRBV7-3 and TRBJ2-7; 7 nucleotides agree with TRBD2. The CDR3 runs to 18 residues. Germline V CDR1 and CDR2: SGHTA, FQGTGA. With 2 bases clipped from V and 9 bases from J, the junction kept 22 bases outside the gene matches. CDR3 loop: CASSLCRLAVLGIEAQYV. The CDR3 DNA reads as TGTGCCAGCAGCTTATGTCGGCTAGCGGTTTTAGGGATAGAAGCGCAGTACGTC.

This clonotype showed up many times. The V gene is TRBV5-6, the J gene TRBJ2-3, with TRBD1 identical over 9 bases. The trim removed 4 bases at V and 5 bases at J, leaving 5 bases unmatched. The germline CDR1 and CDR2 sequences are SGHDT and YYEEEE. The CDR3 spans 14 residues. The CDR3 reads CASSPKTGGDTQYF. Here the CDR3 DNA reads TGTGCCAGCAGCCCTAAGACAGGGGGAGATACGCAGTATTTT.

The CDR3 region has the DNA TGTGCCATCAGTGGGAACCGGGACAGTAGCTCCTACGAGCAGTACGTC. Translating gives CAISGNRDSSSYEQYV. This chain links TRBV10-3 with TRBJ2-7, with 7 positions matching TRBD1. After removal of 4 bases from V and 0 bases from J, the junction contained 9 bases not matched to a gene. The CDR3 is made up of 16 amino acids. Per the germline V gene, CDR1 is ENHRY and CDR2 is SYGVKD.

This clonotype was observed many times. CDR3 DNA: TGTGCCAGTATTGGGGCAGGCAATGAGCAGTTCTTC. Amino acids: CASIGAGNEQFF. This rearrangement joins TRBV19 to TRBJ2-1; the D gene is possibly TRBD1 (5 bases). The CDR3 has 12 amino acids. V gave up 7 bases and J gave up 6 bases, with 10 bases separating them. Germline lookup yields CDR1 LNHDA and CDR2 SQIVND (reference sequence).

The sample holds a few counts of this clonotype. The rearrangement joins TRBV15 to TRBJ2-1, with 7 bases matching TRBD1. V lost 8 bases and J lost 7; bases outside the gene matches: 11. This CDR3 contains 14 residues. CDR1 and CDR2 from the germline V gene are LNHNV and YYDKDF (reference sequence). CDR3 loop: CATSYGDSVNEQFF. CDR3 nucleotides: TGTGCCACCTCTTATGGGGACAGCGTGAATGAGCAGTTCTTC.

The genes are TRBV5-1 and TRBJ2-7, with D tentatively TRBD1 (5 bases). V lost 0 bases and J 5 bases, leaving 6 bases between the germline ends. The CDR3 has 12 amino acids. Germline values: CDR1 SGHRS, CDR2 YFSETQ. DNA for the CDR3: TGCGCCAGCAGCTTGGCCAGGGACGAGCAGTACTTC. Translation: CASSLARDEQYF.

This clonotype was seen at least ten times. CDR3 sequence: CASSIRDSYEQYF. DNA of the CDR3: TGTGCCAGCAGCATCCGGGACAGCTACGAGCAGTACTTC. This chain joins TRBV5-4 and TRBJ2-7; 7 bases map to TRBD1. The germline V gene encodes CDR1 SGHNT and CDR2 YYREEE (reference sequence). This CDR3 spans 13 amino acids. V shed 4 bases, J shed 3 bases, and the junction held 4 bases outside the gene matches.

This clonotype was counted only a few times. The chain carries TRBV7-2 and TRBJ2-3, with 8 bases that match TRBD2. Germline V gene data show CDR1 as SGHTA and CDR2 as FQGNSA. The CDR3 contains 15 residues. The V gene end was trimmed by 7 bases and the J gene end by 2 bases; junction bases not matched to a gene: 8. As DNA, the CDR3 is TGTGCCAGCAAGCATCGGGGGGGCAACACAGATACGCAGTATTTT. Translated, it gives CASKHRGGNTDTQYF.

The chain combines TRBV28 with TRBJ2-4; 7 nucleotides agree with TRBD1. CDR3 length: 16 residues. Germline CDR1 reads MDHEN; CDR2 reads SYDVKM. The ends lost 2 bases at V and 11 bases at J; junction bases unmatched: 15. The CDR3 spells CASSLIGTVVRWLQYF. In nucleotides, the CDR3 is TGTGCCAGCAGTTTAATCGGGACAGTAGTTCGGTGGCTTCAGTACTTC.

This clonotype was seen at least ten times. This sequence joins TRBV27 and TRBJ2-2, with D hard to call. Germline V lookup: CDR1 MNHEY, CDR2 SMNVEV (reference sequence). The length of the CDR3 is 11 residues. V dropped 0 bases and J dropped 7 bases, with 0 bases sitting between them. In DNA form, the CDR3 reads TGTGCCAGCAGTTTATCCGGGGAGCTGTTTTTT. Its protein product is CASSLSGELFF.

The chain uses TRBV9 and TRBJ2-1, with 8 positions matching TRBD2. Germline V gives CDR1 SGDLS, CDR2 YYNGEE. V lost 2 bases and J lost 6; bases outside the gene matches: 10. The CDR3 loop spans 16 amino acids. CDR3: CASSVEAGEFSNEQFF. DNA of the CDR3: TGTGCCAGCAGCGTTGAAGCGGGGGAATTTTCCAATGAGCAGTTCTTC.

This clonotype came up many times. The CDR3: CASGSTDTQYF. CDR3 nucleotide sequence: TGTGCCAGCGGGTCCACAGATACGCAGTATTTT. J is TRBJ2-3 and V is TRBV10-3, with a tentative D call TRBD2 (5 bases). CDR3 length: 11 amino acids. The V end lost 10 bases, the J end lost 2 bases, and 7 bases lay between the germline ends. Germline V gene lookup returns CDR1 ENHRY and CDR2 SYGVKD.

The V gene is TRBV7-2, the J gene TRBJ2-1, with TRBD2 matching 8 bases. From germline, CDR1 is SGHTA and CDR2 FQGNSA. The J segment lost 10 bases and the V segment lost 4 bases, leaving 6 bases of the junction unmatched. The CDR3 contains 13 residues. The CDR3 protein is CASSWLAGGEQFF. DNA for the CDR3: TGTGCCAGCAGCTGGCTAGCGGGTGGGGAGCAGTTCTTC.

The CDR3 DNA follows: TGTGCTAGTGTTCAGGCGAACACCGGGGAGCTGTTTTTT. This codes for CASVQANTGELFF. This chain joins TRBV12-5 and TRBJ2-2; D is unclear. This CDR3 has 13 residues. The germline V gene has CDR1 LGHNT and CDR2 FRNRAP. V lost 7 bases and J lost 0, with 6 bases in between.

In its sample, this clonotype was seen many times. J is TRBJ2-2 and V is TRBV24-1; D uncertain. Germline V gives CDR1 KGHDR, CDR2 SFDVKD. V lost 12 bases, J lost 3 bases, and 13 bases lay in between. The CDR3 consists of 13 residues. CDR3 DNA sequence: TGTGCCGTAAGAGAAACTTACACCGGGGAGCTGTTTTTT. Translation gives CAVRETYTGELFF.

This clonotype was observed a few times. This chain connects TRBV29-1 to TRBJ2-3, with unresolved D. CDR1 and CDR2 from the germline V gene are SQVTM and ANQGSEA. V was pared by 6 bases and J by 1 base, with 11 bases between. The CDR3 loop spans 13 amino acids. The CDR3 coding sequence is TGCAGCGTAATTCCGAGCGGCACAGATACGCAGTATTTT. Its translation is CSVIPSGTDTQYF.

The V call is TRBV4-1, the J call TRBJ2-3; perhaps TRBD2 as D (5 bases). Germline V gene sequence: CDR1 MGHRA, CDR2 YSYEKL. This CDR3 has 17 amino acids. V shed 0 bases and J shed 4 bases, with 17 bases lying between them. The CDR3: CASSQDQLVKRSDTQYF. CDR3 coding DNA: TGCGCCAGCAGCCAAGATCAACTAGTTAAGAGGTCAGATACGCAGTATTTT.

The chain uses TRBV4-1 and TRBJ1-5; unclear D gene. Between the trimmed V and J ends, which lost 5 bases and 0 bases, there was a span of 8 bases. CDR3 length: 14 amino acids. Per the germline V gene, CDR1 is MGHRA and CDR2 is YSYEKL. As DNA, the CDR3 is TGCGCCAGCAGCTCCTCGCATAGCAATCAGCCCCAGCATTTT. This translates into CASSSSHSNQPQHF.

The V and J genes are TRBV6-5 and TRBJ2-7; 11 nucleotides line up with TRBD2. The V and J ends lost 0 bases and 5 bases, in that order; junction bases with no gene match: 6. Germline values: CDR1 MNHEY, CDR2 SVGAGI. This CDR3 region has 16 residues. Written as DNA, the CDR3 is TGTGCCAGCAGTTACTCGCGACTAGCGGGGAGGGACGAGCAGTACTTC. This sequence encodes CASSYSRLAGRDEQYF.